This TCR beta chain was identified in a study of tumor-infiltrating lymphocytes in primary liver carcinoma. The wider study: The five patients, who were men and women, ranged in age from 30 to 69 years. Stage T1-T3 N0M0 and a size of about 4 to 11 cm characterized the tumors.

The junction had 7 bases not matched to a gene; V was cut back by 3 bases and J by 4 bases. The CDR3 covers 16 residues. cDNA specific to TCR beta was made from about 0.45 ug of total RNA, with a constant-region primer employed for priming. ARM-PCR was slightly modified, and three nested multiplex PCR rounds with it gave rise to the TCR beta libraries. TRBV1-TRBV30 forward primers paired with a C-beta reverse primer were used in the first two PCR rounds, which ran approximately 11 cycles each. MiXCR was run by TCRdb on the multiplex PCR reads, yielding one entry per CDR3 protein. This table holds 100,000 to 150,000 distinct CDR3 sequences, 60% to 75% found once. The study co-extracted DNA and RNA from 20-30 mg of unsorted bulk tissue. Chronic HBV infection affected patients, none of whom had received treatment. A few counts support this clonotype.

The sample comprised liver tumor tissue from sampling region 3. Subset noted: tumor region T3, left-lateral pole. The chain joins TRBV12-3 or TRBV12-4 to TRBJ2-3, with 10 bases matching TRBD2. The TCR comes from a woman aged 60-75 years with primary liver carcinoma and hepatitis B virus infection. CDR3 nucleotides: TGTGCCAGCAGTTTTGGTAGCGGGAGGAGGGCAGATACGCAGTATTTT. Its protein is CASSFGSGRRADTQYF.